These 8 T cell receptor beta chains share one sample of origin, sequenced in a study of CD8+ T cells in alopecia areata (dated by TCRdb to the late 2010s). Library creation used the immunoSEQ multiplex PCR assay. For TCR sequencing, RNA was extracted from every sample and reverse transcribed into cDNA to serve as template. The source is immuneACCESS, and TCRdb retained only in-frame sequences with V and J called. Part of the clones is not carried over; for the studies checked, unresolved V genes explain less than half of this, and the remainder is unexplained. The sample data list 200,000 to 250,000 clones, and about two fifths of these were observed just once. The top ten hold 0.45% to 0.55% of the sample. Per the publication, the treatment or condition label means: oral pan-JAK inhibitor, 5-10 mg twice daily. Specimen: CD4+ T cells sorted from blood, collected between weeks 30 and 35, from a patient treated with tofacitinib. The receptors stem from a human donor with alopecia areata.

Details on this clone: One base away lies a much larger clone, so this may be a sequencing read error. The same CDR3 arises from other DNA sequences in this sample as well. The CDR3 DNA is TGCAGCGTCGGGGGGGATACGCAGTATTTT. This translates into CSVGGDTQYF. The chain joins TRBV29-1 to TRBJ2-3; 7 nucleotides line up with TRBD2. J lost 6 bases, V lost 6 bases, and 0 bases had no gene match. This CDR3 has 10 amino acids. Germline CDR1 is SQVTM and CDR2 is ANQGSEA.

The V call is TRBV7-9, the J call TRBJ1-2, with D possibly matching TRBD1 (6 bases). The germline V gene has CDR1 SEHNR and CDR2 FQNEAQ (reference sequence). The CDR3 spans 14 residues. The V and J ends lost 1 base and 9 bases respectively, with 15 bases between them. Here the CDR3 reads CASSLEGRGLSYTF. CDR3 bases: TGTGCCAGCAGCTTAGAAGGCAGGGGTTTGAGCTACACCTTC.

The rearrangement links TRBV6-5 to TRBJ1-5; no definite D call. The ends were cut back, 5 bases at V and 1 base at J, with 6 bases in the middle. From germline, CDR1 is MNHEY and CDR2 SVGAGI. The CDR3 has 13 residues. CDR3 sequence: CASSPRSNQPQHF. DNA of the CDR3: TGTGCCAGCAGTCCCCGAAGCAATCAGCCCCAGCATTTT.

In its sample, this clone was seen a few times. The genes are TRBV25-1 and TRBJ2-7; D is unresolved. The V and J ends lost 3 bases and 3 bases respectively, with 3 bases between them. In germline, CDR1 is MGHDK, CDR2 SYGVNS. The CDR3 sequence is 11 residues long. The CDR3 coding sequence is TGTGCCAGCAGTGATAACTACGAGCAGTACTTC. Residues: CASSDNYEQYF.

The rearrangement uses TRBV9 and TRBJ1-3; D call uncertain. The CDR3 loop spans 15 amino acids. From germline, CDR1 is SGDLS and CDR2 YYNGEE. V was cut by 0 bases and J by 1 base, with 8 bases left in between. CDR3: CASSVGLGSGNTIYF. The CDR3 region has the DNA TGTGCCAGCAGCGTAGGTCTAGGGTCTGGAAACACCATATATTTT.

The CDR3 loop reads CASSGTGLAGPPGLEQYF. CDR3 sequence (DNA): TGTGCCAGCTCCGGAACCGGACTAGCGGGGCCCCCCGGCCTCGAGCAGTACTTC. The rearrangement links TRBV18 to TRBJ2-7, with 12 positions matching TRBD2. The germline gives CDR1 KGHSH, CDR2 LQKENI. The ends lost 6 bases at V and 6 bases at J; junction bases unmatched: 18. CDR3 length: 18 residues.

This chain uses TRBV27 with TRBJ1-2; D is perhaps TRBD1 (5 bases). V lost 10 bases and J lost 4, with 10 bases in between. Germline V gives CDR1 MNHEY, CDR2 SMNVEV (reference sequence). The CDR3 is 11 residues long. This CDR3 is CATSGGYGYTF. The CDR3 coding sequence is TGTGCCACCTCTGGGGGCTATGGCTACACCTTC.

This clone was seen a few times. In DNA form, the CDR3 reads TGTGCCAGTAGTCCCGCCGGCGGGGAGCTGTTTTTT. Amino acids: CASSPAGGELFF. V usage is TRBV19 and J usage is TRBJ2-2; D is uncertain. Germline V CDR1 and CDR2: LNHDA, SQIVND (reference sequence). V was clipped by 5 bases and J by 7 bases, with 8 bases between them. The CDR3 sequence is 12 residues long.